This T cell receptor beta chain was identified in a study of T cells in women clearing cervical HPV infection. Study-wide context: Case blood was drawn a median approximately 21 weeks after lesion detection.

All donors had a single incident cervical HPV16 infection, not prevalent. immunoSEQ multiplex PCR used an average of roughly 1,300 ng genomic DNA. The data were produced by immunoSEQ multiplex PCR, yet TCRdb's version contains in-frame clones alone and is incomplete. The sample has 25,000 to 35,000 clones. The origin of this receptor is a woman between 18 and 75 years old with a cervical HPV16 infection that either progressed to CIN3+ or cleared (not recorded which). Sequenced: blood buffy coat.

The CDR3 loop reads CASSSTGKNHYGYTF. The CDR3 DNA, read in part, is TGTGCCAGCAGCTCAACAGGGAAAAACCACTATGGC. The rearrangement joins TRBV7-9 to TRBJ1-2; D is possibly TRBD1 (6 bases). The CDR3 end is not reached by the read, which stops 3 residues before it; the germline J gene fills it in. The CDR3 has 15 residues. Trimming took off 4 bases at V and 3 bases at J, with 15 bases between the two ends. Germline V gives CDR1 SEHNR, CDR2 FQNEAQ (reference sequence).